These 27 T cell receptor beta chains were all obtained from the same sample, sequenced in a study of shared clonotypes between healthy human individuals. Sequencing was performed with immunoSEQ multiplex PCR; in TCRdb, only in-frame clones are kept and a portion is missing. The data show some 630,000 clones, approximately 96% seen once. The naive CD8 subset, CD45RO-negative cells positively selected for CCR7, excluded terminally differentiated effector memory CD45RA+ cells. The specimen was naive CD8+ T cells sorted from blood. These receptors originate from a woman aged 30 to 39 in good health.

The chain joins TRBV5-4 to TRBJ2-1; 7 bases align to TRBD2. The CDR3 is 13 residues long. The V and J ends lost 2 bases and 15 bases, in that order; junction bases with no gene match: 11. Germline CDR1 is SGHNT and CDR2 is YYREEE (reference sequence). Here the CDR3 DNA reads TGTGCCAGCAGCTTAGAGTACGCGGGAGACCCGTTCTTC. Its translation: CASSLEYAGDPFF.

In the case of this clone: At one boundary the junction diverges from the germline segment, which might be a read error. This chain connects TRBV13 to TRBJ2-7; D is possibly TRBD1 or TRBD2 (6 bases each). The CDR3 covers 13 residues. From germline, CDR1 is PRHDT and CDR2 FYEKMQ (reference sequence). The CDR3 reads CASSLGGSHEQYF. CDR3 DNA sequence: TGTGCCAGCAGCCTGGGGGGCTCCCACGAGCAGTACTTC.

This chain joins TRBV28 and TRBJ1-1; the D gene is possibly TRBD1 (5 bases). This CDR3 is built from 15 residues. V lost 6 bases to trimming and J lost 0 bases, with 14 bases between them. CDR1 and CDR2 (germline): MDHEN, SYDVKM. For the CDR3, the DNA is TGTGCCAGCAGGGGGCTAACGGAGATGAACACTGAAGCTTTCTTT. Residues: CASRGLTEMNTEAFF.

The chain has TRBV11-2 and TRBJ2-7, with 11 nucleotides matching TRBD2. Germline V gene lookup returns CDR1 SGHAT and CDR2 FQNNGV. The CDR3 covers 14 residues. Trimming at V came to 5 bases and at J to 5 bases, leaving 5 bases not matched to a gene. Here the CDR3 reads CASSVGLAGHEQYF. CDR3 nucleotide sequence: TGTGCCAGCAGCGTCGGACTAGCGGGCCACGAGCAGTACTTC. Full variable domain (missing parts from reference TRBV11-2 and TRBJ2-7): EAGVAQSPRYKIIEKRQSVAFWCNPISGHATLYWYQQILGQGPKLLIQFQNNGVVDDSQLPKDRFSAERLKGVDSTLKIQPAKLEDSAVYLCASSVGLAGHEQYFGPGTRLTVT.

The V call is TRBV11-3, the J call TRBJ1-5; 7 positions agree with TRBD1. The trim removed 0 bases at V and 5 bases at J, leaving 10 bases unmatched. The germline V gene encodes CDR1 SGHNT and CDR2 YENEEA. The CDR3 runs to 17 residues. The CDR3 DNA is TGTGCCAGCAGCTTAGAAAGGACAGGTGTGGTGGATCAGCCCCAGCATTTT. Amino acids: CASSLERTGVVDQPQHF.

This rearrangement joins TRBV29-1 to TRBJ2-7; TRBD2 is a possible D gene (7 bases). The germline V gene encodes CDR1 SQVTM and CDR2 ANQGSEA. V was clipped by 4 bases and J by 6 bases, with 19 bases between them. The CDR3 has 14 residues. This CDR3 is CSVAGGRERSEQYF. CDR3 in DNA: TGCAGCGTTGCCGGGGGGCGGGAGCGGTCCGAGCAGTACTTC.

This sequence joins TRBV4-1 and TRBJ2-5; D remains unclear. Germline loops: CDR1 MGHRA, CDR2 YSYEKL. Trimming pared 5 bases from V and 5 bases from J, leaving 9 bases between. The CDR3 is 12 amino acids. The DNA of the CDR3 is TGCGCCAGCAGCGCCTATGGGGAGACCCAGTACTTC. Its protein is CASSAYGETQYF.

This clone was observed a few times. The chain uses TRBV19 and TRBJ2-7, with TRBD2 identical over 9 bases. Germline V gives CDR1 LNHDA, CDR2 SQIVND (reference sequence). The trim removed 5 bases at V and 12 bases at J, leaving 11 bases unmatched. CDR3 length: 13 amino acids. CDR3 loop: CASSPSNSGSTYF. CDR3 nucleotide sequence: TGTGCCAGTAGTCCTAGCAATAGCGGGAGCACGTACTTC.

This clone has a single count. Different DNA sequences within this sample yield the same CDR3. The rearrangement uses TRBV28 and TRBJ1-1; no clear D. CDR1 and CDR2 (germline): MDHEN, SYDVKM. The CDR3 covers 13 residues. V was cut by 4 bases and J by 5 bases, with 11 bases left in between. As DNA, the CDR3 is TGTGCCAGCAGTTCAGCGGGGAGTACTGAAGCTTTCTTT. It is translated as CASSSAGSTEAFF.

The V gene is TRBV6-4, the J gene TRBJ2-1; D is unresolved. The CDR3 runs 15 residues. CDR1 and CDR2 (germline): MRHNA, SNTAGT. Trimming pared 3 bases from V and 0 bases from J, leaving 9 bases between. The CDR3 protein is CASSEQTSSYNEQFF. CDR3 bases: TGTGCCAGCAGTGAACAGACGAGCTCCTACAATGAGCAGTTCTTC.

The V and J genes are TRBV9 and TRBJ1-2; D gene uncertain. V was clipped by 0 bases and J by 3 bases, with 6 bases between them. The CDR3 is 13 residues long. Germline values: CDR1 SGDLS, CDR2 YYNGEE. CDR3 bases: TGTGCCAGCAGCGTAGACAGCTACTATGGCTACACCTTC. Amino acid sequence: CASSVDSYYGYTF.

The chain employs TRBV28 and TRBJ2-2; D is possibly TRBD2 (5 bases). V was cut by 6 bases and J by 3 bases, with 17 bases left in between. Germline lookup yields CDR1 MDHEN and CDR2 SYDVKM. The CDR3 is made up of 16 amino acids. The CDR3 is CASSHAGRTYTGELFF. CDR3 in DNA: TGTGCCAGCAGCCACGCGGGCAGGACCTACACCGGGGAGCTGTTTTTT.

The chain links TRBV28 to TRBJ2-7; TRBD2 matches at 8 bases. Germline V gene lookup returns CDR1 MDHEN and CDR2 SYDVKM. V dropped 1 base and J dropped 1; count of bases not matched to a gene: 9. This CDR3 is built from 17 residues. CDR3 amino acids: CASSLSLAGRYSYEQYF. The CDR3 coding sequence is TGTGCCAGCAGTTTATCCCTAGCGGGCAGATATTCCTACGAGCAGTACTTC.

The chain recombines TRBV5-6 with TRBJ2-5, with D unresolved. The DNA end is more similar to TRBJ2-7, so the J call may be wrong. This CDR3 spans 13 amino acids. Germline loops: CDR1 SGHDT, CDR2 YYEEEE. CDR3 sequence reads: CASSYQSSYEQYF. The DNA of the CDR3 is TGTGCCAGCAGCTATCAGAGCTCCTACGAGCAGTACTTC.

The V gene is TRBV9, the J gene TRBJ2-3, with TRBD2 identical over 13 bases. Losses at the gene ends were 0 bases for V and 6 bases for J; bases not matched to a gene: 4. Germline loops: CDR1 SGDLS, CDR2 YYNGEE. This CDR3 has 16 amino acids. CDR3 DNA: TGTGCCAGCAGCGTAGGGACTAGCGGGAGTTATGATACGCAGTATTTT. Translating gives CASSVGTSGSYDTQYF.

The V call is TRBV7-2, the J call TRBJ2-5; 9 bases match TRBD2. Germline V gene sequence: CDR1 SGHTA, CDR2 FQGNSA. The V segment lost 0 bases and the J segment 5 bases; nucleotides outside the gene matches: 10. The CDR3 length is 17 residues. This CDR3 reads CASSLARGGRARETQYF. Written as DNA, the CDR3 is TGTGCCAGCAGCTTAGCACGCGGCGGGAGGGCACGGGAGACCCAGTACTTC.

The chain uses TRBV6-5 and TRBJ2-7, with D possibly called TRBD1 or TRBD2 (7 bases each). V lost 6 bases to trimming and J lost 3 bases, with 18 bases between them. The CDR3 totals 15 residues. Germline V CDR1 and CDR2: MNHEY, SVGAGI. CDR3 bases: TGTGCCAGCAGCGCCGTCCAGGGGGGGGACTACGAGCAGTACTTC. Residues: CASSAVQGGDYEQYF.

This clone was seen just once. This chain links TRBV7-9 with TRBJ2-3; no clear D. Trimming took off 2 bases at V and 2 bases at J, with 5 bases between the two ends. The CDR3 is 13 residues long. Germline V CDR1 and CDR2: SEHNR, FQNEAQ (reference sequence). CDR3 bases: TGTGCCAGCAGCTTACTATTCACAGATACGCAGTATTTT. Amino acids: CASSLLFTDTQYF.

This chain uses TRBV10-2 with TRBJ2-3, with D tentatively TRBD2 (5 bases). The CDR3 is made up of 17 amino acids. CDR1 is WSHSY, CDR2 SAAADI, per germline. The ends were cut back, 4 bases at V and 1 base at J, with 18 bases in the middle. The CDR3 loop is CASSATLEVPGTDTQYF. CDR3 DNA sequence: TGCGCCAGCAGTGCTACGCTGGAGGTACCTGGCACAGATACGCAGTATTTT.

CDR3 residues: CAVGDRDIDGYTF. The CDR3 nucleotides read TGTGCCGTCGGAGACAGGGACATTGATGGCTACACCTTC. The chain joins TRBV19 to TRBJ1-2, with 7 bases fitting TRBD1. Per the germline V gene, CDR1 is LNHDA and CDR2 is SQIVND (reference sequence). With 11 bases clipped from V and 6 bases from J, the junction kept 12 bases outside the gene matches. The CDR3 covers 13 residues.

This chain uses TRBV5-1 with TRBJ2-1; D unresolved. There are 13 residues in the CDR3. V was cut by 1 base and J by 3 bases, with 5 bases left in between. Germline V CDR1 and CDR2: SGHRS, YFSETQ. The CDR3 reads CASSLTYYNEQFF. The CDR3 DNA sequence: TGCGCCAGCAGCTTGACTTACTACAATGAGCAGTTCTTC.

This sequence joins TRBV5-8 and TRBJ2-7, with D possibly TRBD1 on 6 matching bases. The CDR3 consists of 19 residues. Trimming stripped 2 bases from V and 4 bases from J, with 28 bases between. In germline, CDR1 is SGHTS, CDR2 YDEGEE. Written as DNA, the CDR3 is TGTGCCAGCAGCTTTTTTTTTATTTGGCTCCCCAGGGGTGTGTACGAGCAGTACTTC. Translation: CASSFFFIWLPRGVYEQYF. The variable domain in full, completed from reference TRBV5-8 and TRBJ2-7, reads EAGVTQSPTHLIKTRGQQATLRCSPISGHTSVYWYQQALGLGLQFLLWYDEGEERNRGNFPPRFSGRQFPNYSSELNVNALELEDSALYLCASSFFFIWLPRGVYEQYFGPGTRLTVT.

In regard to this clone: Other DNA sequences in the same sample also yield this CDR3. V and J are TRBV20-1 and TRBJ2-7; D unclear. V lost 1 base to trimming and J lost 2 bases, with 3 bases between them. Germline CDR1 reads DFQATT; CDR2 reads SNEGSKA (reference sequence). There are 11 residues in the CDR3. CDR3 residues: CSARAAYEQYF. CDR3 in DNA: TGCAGTGCTAGAGCTGCCTACGAGCAGTACTTC.

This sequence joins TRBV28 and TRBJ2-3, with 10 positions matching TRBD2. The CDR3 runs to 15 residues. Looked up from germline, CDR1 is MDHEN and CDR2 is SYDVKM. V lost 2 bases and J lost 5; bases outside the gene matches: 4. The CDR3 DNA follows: TGTGCCAGCAGTTTACTAGCGGGAGCGGGAGATACGCAGTATTTT. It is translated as CASSLLAGAGDTQYF. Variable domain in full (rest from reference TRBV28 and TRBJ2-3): DVKVTQSSRYLVKRTGEKVFLECVQDMDHENMFWYRQDPGLGLRLIYFSYDVKMKEKGDIPEGYSVSREKKERFSLILESASTNQTSMYLCASSLLAGAGDTQYFGPGTRLTVL.

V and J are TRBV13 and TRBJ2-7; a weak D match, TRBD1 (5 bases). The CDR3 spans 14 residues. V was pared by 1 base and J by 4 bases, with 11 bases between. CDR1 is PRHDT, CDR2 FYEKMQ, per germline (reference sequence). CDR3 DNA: TGTGCCAGCAGCTTAGCGACAGCACCATACGAGCAGTACTTC. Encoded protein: CASSLATAPYEQYF.

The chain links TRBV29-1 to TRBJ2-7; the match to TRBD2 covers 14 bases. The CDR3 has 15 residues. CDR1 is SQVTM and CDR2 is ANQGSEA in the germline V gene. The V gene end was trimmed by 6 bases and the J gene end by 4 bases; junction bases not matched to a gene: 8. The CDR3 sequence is CSVRGTSGRQYEQYF. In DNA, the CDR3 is TGCAGCGTGAGGGGGACTAGCGGGAGACAATACGAGCAGTACTTC.

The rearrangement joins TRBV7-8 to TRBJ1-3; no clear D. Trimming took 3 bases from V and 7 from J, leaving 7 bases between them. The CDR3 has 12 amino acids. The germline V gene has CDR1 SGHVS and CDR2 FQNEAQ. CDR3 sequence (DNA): TGTGCCAGCAGCTTCCTTGAGAACACCATATATTTT. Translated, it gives CASSFLENTIYF.